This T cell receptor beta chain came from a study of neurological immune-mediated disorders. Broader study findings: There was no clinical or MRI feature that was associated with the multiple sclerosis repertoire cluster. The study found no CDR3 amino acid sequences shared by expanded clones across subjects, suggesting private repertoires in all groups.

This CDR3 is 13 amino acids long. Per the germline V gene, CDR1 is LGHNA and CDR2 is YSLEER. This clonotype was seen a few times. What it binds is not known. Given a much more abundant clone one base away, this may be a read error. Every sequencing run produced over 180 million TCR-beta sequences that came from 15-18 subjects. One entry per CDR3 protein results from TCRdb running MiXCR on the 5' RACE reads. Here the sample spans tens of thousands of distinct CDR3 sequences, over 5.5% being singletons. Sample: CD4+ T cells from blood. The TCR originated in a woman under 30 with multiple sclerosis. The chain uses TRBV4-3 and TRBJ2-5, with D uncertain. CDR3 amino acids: CANSPQIGETQYF. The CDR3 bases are TGCGCCAACAGCCCCCAAATAGGGGAGACCCAGTACTTC.